This note documents a single TCR beta chain sequence. The sample is drawn from a study of tumor-infiltrating lymphocytes in primary liver carcinoma. Synthesis of TCR beta cDNA was carried out from 450 to 500 ng total RNA with a constant-region primer. Construction of TCR beta libraries relied on three successive nested multiplex PCR rounds employing slightly modified ARM-PCR. TCRdb re-derived calls from the multiplex PCR reads in MiXCR, one entry per CDR3 protein. The sample comprises 20,000 or so distinct CDR3 sequences, around 80% of which are singletons, and less than 40% rests with the top ten. Unsorted bulk tissue of about 19-33 mg yielded co-extracted RNA and DNA. The clonotype was recovered from a woman younger than 45 with primary liver carcinoma and hepatitis B virus infection. The sequencing sample was made of liver tumor tissue from sampling region 2. Subset meaning: tumor region T2, inferior pole.

The CDR3 protein is CAISKTATSQETQYF. As DNA, the CDR3 is TGTGCCATCAGTAAGACGGCTACCAGTCAAGAGACCCAGTACTTC. The J gene is TRBJ2-5, the V gene TRBV10-3, with unresolved D. Trimming removed 5 bases from V and 2 bases from J, with 15 bases in between. The CDR3 covers 15 residues. Per germline, CDR1 ENHRY and CDR2 SYGVKD.